The 26 T cell receptor beta chains below were found in one sample sequenced in a study of regulatory T cells in long-lasting Graves disease. Arm-PCR with iRepertoire HTBI primers amplified the CDR3 regions for these TCR beta libraries. TCRdb re-derived calls from the multiplex PCR reads in MiXCR, one entry per CDR3 protein. This table holds around 400,000 distinct CDR3 sequences, around a sixth found once. Time point here: newly diagnosed GD, antithyroid drugs for less than 3 months. Making the TCR library involved RNA that had been extracted from PBMCs. Material: peripheral blood mononuclear cells (PBMCs), obtained at new diagnosis, from a patient treated with antithyroid drugs. The receptors were gathered from a female donor with Graves disease.

Many counts were recorded for this clonotype. The CDR3: CAWIGLAGVHEQYF. The CDR3 DNA reads TGTGCCTGGATAGGACTAGCGGGAGTACACGAGCAGTACTTC. J is TRBJ2-7 and V is TRBV30; 13 bases match TRBD2. The V and J ends lost 4 bases and 5 bases, in that order; junction bases with no gene match: 5. From germline, CDR1 is GTSNPN and CDR2 SVGIG (reference sequence). The CDR3 has 14 amino acids.

V and J are TRBV18 and TRBJ2-1, with 9 bases lining up with TRBD1. The CDR3 has 16 amino acids. V trimming: 5 bases; J trimming: 7 bases; junction bases outside the gene matches: 12. Germline CDR1 is KGHSH and CDR2 is LQKENI. CDR3 coding DNA: TGTGCCAGCTCAGCCGCAACGGGACAGGGTGCAAATGAGCAGTTCTTC. Its translation: CASSAATGQGANEQFF.

The chain carries TRBV12-3 or TRBV12-4 and TRBJ1-1; tentative D call: TRBD1 (5 bases). Trimming left V 8 bases short and J 13 bases short, with 11 bases between. The CDR3 consists of 9 residues. Written as DNA, the CDR3 is TGTGCCAGCGGGACTGAGCATTTCTTT. Residues: CASGTEHFF.

A word on this clonotype: A far larger clone is only one base removed, so a read error is likely. The chain couples TRBV7-2 to TRBJ1-2, with TRBD1 matching 10 bases. Germline values: CDR1 SGHTA, CDR2 FQGNSA. The CDR3 is 16 residues long. CDR3 nucleotides: TGTGCCTGCAGCTTAGCGGGGGACAGGGGACGCTATGGCTACACCTTC. This gives the protein CACSLAGDRGRYGYTF.

This clonotype was seen many times. V and J are TRBV6-5 and TRBJ1-1, with D uncertain. The V end lost 4 bases, the J end lost 10 bases, and 10 bases lay between the germline ends. The CDR3 runs 11 residues. The V gene's germline CDR1 is MNHEY and CDR2 SVGAGI. The CDR3 reads CASSSGVRAFF. The CDR3 nucleotides read TGTGCCAGCAGTTCGGGAGTAAGAGCTTTCTTT.

V and J are TRBV28 and TRBJ2-7, with 11 bases that match TRBD2. Germline loops: CDR1 MDHEN, CDR2 SYDVKM. Unmatched junction bases numbered 13, after V lost 4 bases and J lost 5 bases. There are 17 residues in the CDR3. The CDR3 coding sequence is TGTGCCAGCAGTTCCCCCCTAACTAGCGGGAGAACCCACGAGCAGTACTTC. It is translated as CASSSPLTSGRTHEQYF.

This clonotype was counted only a few times. This chain uses TRBV29-1 with TRBJ2-3; the match to TRBD1 covers 7 bases. The CDR3 totals 14 residues. V lost 8 bases, J lost 1 base, and 9 bases stayed unmatched. Germline CDR1 is SQVTM and CDR2 is ANQGSEA. In nucleotides, the CDR3 is TGCAGCAGCGTCGGGACAGACGGCACAGATACGCAGTATTTT. It specifies CSSVGTDGTDTQYF.

This clonotype was found many times. The chain couples TRBV12-3 or TRBV12-4 to TRBJ2-7; D not resolved. The V end lost 3 bases, the J end lost 3 bases, and 9 bases lay between the germline ends. The CDR3 contains 13 residues. The CDR3 spells CASSFEALYEQYF. CDR3 DNA sequence: TGTGCCAGCAGTTTTGAGGCCCTCTACGAGCAGTACTTC.

In the case of this clonotype: This could be a read error, since a much larger clone is one nucleotide away. The rearrangement uses TRBV10-3 and TRBJ1-2; D is undetermined. V gave up 10 bases and J gave up 6 bases, with 21 bases separating them. This CDR3 spans 14 amino acids. The germline V gene encodes CDR1 ENHRY and CDR2 SYGVKD. DNA for the CDR3: TGTGCCACCAAGGGCAGGATGATGGGCGATGGCTACACCTTC. It yields the protein CATKGRMMGDGYTF.

V is TRBV7-6 and J is TRBJ1-5; a weak D match, TRBD1 (6 bases). CDR1 is SGHVS and CDR2 is FNYEAQ in the germline V gene. The V and J ends lost 5 bases and 6 bases respectively, with 14 bases between them. The CDR3 covers 14 residues. CDR3 residues: CASSIGGVGQPQHF. CDR3 sequence (DNA): TGTGCCAGCAGCATAGGGGGGGTGGGTCAGCCCCAGCATTTT.

This clonotype was recorded at least ten times. The rearrangement uses TRBV6-1 and TRBJ2-1, with D possibly TRBD2 on 7 matching bases. Germline V gene data show CDR1 as MNHNS and CDR2 as SASEGT. Trimming pared 10 bases from V and 0 bases from J, leaving 16 bases between. CDR3 length equals 15 residues. CDR3 nucleotides: TGTGCCACCCACGGGGGCGGGAGCTCCTACAATGAGCAGTTCTTC. It is translated as CATHGGGSSYNEQFF.

The J gene is TRBJ2-2, the V gene TRBV7-3, with 8 bases matching TRBD1. V trimming: 5 bases; J trimming: 9 bases; junction bases outside the gene matches: 14. From germline, CDR1 is SGHTA and CDR2 FQGTGA. The CDR3 sequence is 16 residues long. The CDR3 DNA reads TGTGCCAGCAGCAAAATCGGGACAGGTCAGGGCCGGGAGCTGTTTTTT. It codes for CASSKIGTGQGRELFF.

V is TRBV6-2 or TRBV6-3 and J is TRBJ2-7; TRBD2 matches 14 bases. Germline assignment: CDR1 MNHEY and CDR2 SVGEGT. The V and J ends lost 5 bases and 5 bases, in that order; junction bases with no gene match: 23. CDR3 length equals 21 residues. CDR3 amino acids: CASSEAAEWTSGRPRGDEQYF. CDR3 nucleotides: TGTGCCAGCAGTGAAGCTGCCGAATGGACTAGCGGGAGGCCCCGAGGAGACGAGCAGTACTTC.

At least ten counts were recorded for this clonotype. The rearrangement uses TRBV6-1 and TRBJ1-5; 8 nucleotides line up with TRBD1. The CDR3 spans 14 residues. V gave up 7 bases and J gave up 5 bases; unmatched junction bases: 7. Germline V lookup: CDR1 MNHNS, CDR2 SASEGT. CDR3 bases: TGTGCCAGCATCTTGATACAGGGGGATCAGCCCCAGCATTTT. Amino acid sequence: CASILIQGDQPQHF.

Many counts were recorded for this clonotype. This chain uses TRBV11-2 with TRBJ2-7, with a possible D match to TRBD2 (6 bases). The germline V and J ends were trimmed by 1 base and 0 bases, with 10 bases remaining between them. Germline CDR1 and CDR2: SGHAT and FQNNGV. This CDR3 region has 15 residues. CDR3 sequence: CASSLVSGDSYEQYF. The CDR3 nucleotides are TGTGCCAGCAGCTTAGTTAGCGGCGACTCCTACGAGCAGTACTTC. The full variable domain, in which reference TRBV11-2 and TRBJ2-7 provide the parts outside the CDR3, is EAGVAQSPRYKIIEKRQSVAFWCNPISGHATLYWYQQILGQGPKLLIQFQNNGVVDDSQLPKDRFSAERLKGVDSTLKIQPAKLEDSAVYLCASSLVSGDSYEQYFGPGTRLTVT.

This clonotype appeared a few times. This chain links TRBV6-1 with TRBJ2-7; the match to TRBD2 covers 7 bases. Germline loops: CDR1 MNHNS, CDR2 SASEGT. CDR3 size: 13 residues. Trimming at V came to 6 bases and at J to 6 bases, leaving 8 bases not matched to a gene. CDR3 nucleotides: TGTGCCAGCAGCCGGGAGGACTATAGCGAGCAGTACTTC. This gives the protein CASSREDYSEQYF.

This sequence joins TRBV2 and TRBJ1-2; 12 bases agree with TRBD1. V lost 7 bases to trimming and J lost 8 bases; unmatched junction nucleotides: 20. The CDR3 length is 18 residues. Germline CDR1 reads SNHLY; CDR2 reads FYNNEI. The CDR3 DNA sequence: TGTGCCAGCAAGGCCTTCGGGACAGGGGGCTATAGTTTTCACGGCTACACCTTC. It translates to CASKAFGTGGYSFHGYTF. The variable domain in full, with the rest retrieved from reference TRBV2 and TRBJ1-2, is EPEVTQTPSHQVTQMGQEVILRCVPISNHLYFYWYRQILGQKVEFLVSFYNNEISEKSEIFDDQFSVERPDGSNFTLKIRSTKLEDSAMYFCASKAFGTGGYSFHGYTFGSGTRLTVV.

The sample holds many counts of this clonotype. The J gene is TRBJ1-2, the V gene TRBV6-1; D might be TRBD1 (6 bases). Trimming cost V 0 bases and J 8 bases, with 16 bases left between them. The germline V gene encodes CDR1 MNHNS and CDR2 SASEGT. This CDR3 has 15 amino acids. CDR3 nucleotide sequence: TGTGCCAGCAGTGAAGCAGGGGGGCGCGATAGGGGCTACACCTTC. Amino acid sequence: CASSEAGGRDRGYTF.

This clonotype has only a few counts. The chain carries TRBV29-1 and TRBJ2-5, with TRBD1 identical over 9 bases. Trimming at V came to 5 bases and at J to 4 bases, leaving 8 bases not matched to a gene. The CDR3 has 14 residues. CDR1 and CDR2 from the germline V gene are SQVTM and ANQGSEA. For the CDR3, the DNA is TGCAGCGTTTCGGCTGGGACAGGGTCAGAGACCCAGTACTTC. Protein product: CSVSAGTGSETQYF. The full variable domain, with the rest looked up from reference TRBV29-1 and TRBJ2-5, is SAVISQKPSRDICQRGTSLTIQCQVDSQVTMMFWYRQQPGQSLTLIATANQGSEATYESGFVIDKFPISRPNLTFSTLTVSNMSPEDSSIYLCSVSAGTGSETQYFGPGTRLLVL.

Ten or more counts support this clonotype. V gene TRBV6-5 combines with J gene TRBJ1-2; D is unresolved. Germline loops: CDR1 MNHEY, CDR2 SVGAGI. V was pared by 4 bases and J by 6 bases, with 9 bases between. This CDR3 spans 12 amino acids. The CDR3, as DNA: TGTGCCAGCAGTTCGCTAGGGAATGGCTACACCTTC. Amino acid sequence: CASSSLGNGYTF.

At least ten counts were recorded for this clonotype. The V call is TRBV16, the J call TRBJ2-1; a weak D match, TRBD2 (5 bases). Trimming cost V 4 bases and J 7 bases, with 17 bases left between them. Germline V CDR1 and CDR2: KGHSY, FQNENV. This CDR3 is 15 amino acids long. The CDR3 sequence: CASSPGGLRVNEQFF. The CDR3 DNA reads as TGTGCCAGCAGCCCAGGTGGTCTGAGGGTTAATGAGCAGTTCTTC. Looking up the rest from reference TRBV16 and TRBJ2-1 gives the full variable domain: GEEVAQTPKHLVRGEGQKAKLYCAPIKGHSYVFWYQQVLKNEFKFLISFQNENVFDETGMPKERFSAKCLPNSPCSLEIQATKLEDSAVYFCASSPGGLRVNEQFFGPGTRLTVL.

Regarding this clonotype: A much larger clone lies a single base off, so this may be a read error. This chain connects TRBV28 to TRBJ2-1, with TRBD2 identical over 8 bases. V was pared by 3 bases and J by 10 bases, with 8 bases of the junction left unmatched. The germline gives CDR1 MDHEN, CDR2 SYDVKM. This CDR3 comprises 14 residues. In nucleotides, the CDR3 is TGTGCCAGCAGTTTGAGAGCGGGAGCGTACGAGCAGTTCTTC. The encoded protein is CASSLRAGAYEQFF. Full variable domain (missing parts from reference TRBV28 and TRBJ2-1): DVKVTQSSRYLVKRTGEKVFLECVQDMDHENMFWYRQDPGLGLRLIYFSYDVKMKEKGDIPEGYSVSREKKERFSLILESASTNQTSMYLCASSLRAGAYEQFFGPGTRLTVL.

This clonotype occurred many times. The rearrangement links TRBV5-1 to TRBJ2-2; possible D gene TRBD2, 5 bases. Trimming stripped 2 bases from V and 1 base from J, with 18 bases between. Germline V gene lookup returns CDR1 SGHRS and CDR2 YFSETQ. The CDR3 is 18 amino acids. In DNA form, the CDR3 reads TGCGCCAGCAGCTTCCACACGGACTCGAACGGGAACACCGGGGAGCTGTTTTTT. Translation gives CASSFHTDSNGNTGELFF.

The sample holds many counts of this clonotype. The chain has TRBV12-3 or TRBV12-4 and TRBJ2-5; D is ambiguous. CDR3 length: 14 residues. The V and J ends lost 5 bases and 2 bases respectively, with 12 bases between them. CDR3 in amino acids: CASSTRWRQETQYF. CDR3 nucleotides: TGTGCCAGCAGTACCCGGTGGAGACAAGAGACCCAGTACTTC.

This clonotype has ten or more counts. The chain carries TRBV27 and TRBJ2-7; D possibly corresponds to TRBD2 (5 bases). This CDR3 has 15 residues. V was pared by 4 bases and J by 6 bases, with 19 bases between. Germline assignment: CDR1 MNHEY and CDR2 SMNVEV (reference sequence). CDR3 bases: TGTGCCAGCAGTTCCAGACTAAGCCTATGGTCCGAGCAGTACTTC. Protein product: CASSSRLSLWSEQYF.

This clonotype was observed a handful of times. The V gene is TRBV12-3 or TRBV12-4, the J gene TRBJ2-1; D unresolved. Trimming shortened V by 2 bases and J by 10 bases, and 15 bases separated the two germline ends. This CDR3 has 14 residues. The CDR3 spells CASSLSGPTPEQFF. For the CDR3, the DNA is TGTGCCAGCAGTTTATCGGGCCCCACCCCCGAGCAGTTCTTC.